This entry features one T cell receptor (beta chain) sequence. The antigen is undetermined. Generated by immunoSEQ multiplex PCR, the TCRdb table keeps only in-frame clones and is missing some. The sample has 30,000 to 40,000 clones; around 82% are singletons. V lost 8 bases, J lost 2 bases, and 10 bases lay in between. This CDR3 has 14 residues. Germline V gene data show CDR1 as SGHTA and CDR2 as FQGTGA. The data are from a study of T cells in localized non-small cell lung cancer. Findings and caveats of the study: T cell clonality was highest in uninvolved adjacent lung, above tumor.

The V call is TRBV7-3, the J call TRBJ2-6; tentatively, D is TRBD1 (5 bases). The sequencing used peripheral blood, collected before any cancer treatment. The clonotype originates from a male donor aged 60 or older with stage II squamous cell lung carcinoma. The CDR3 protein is CASGQGAGANVLTF. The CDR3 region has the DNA TGTGCCAGCGGGCAGGGTGCTGGGGCCAACGTCCTGACTTTC.